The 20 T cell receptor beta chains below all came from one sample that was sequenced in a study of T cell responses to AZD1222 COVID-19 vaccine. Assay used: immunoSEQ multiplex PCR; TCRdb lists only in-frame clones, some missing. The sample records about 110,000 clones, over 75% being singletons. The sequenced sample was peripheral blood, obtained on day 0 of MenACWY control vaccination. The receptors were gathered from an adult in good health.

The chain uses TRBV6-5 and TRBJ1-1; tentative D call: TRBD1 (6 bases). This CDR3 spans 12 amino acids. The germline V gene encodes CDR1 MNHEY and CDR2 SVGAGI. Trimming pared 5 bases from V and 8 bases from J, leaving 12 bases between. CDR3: CASSLGQSEAFF. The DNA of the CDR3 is TGTGCCAGCAGTCTAGGACAGTCCGAAGCTTTCTTT.

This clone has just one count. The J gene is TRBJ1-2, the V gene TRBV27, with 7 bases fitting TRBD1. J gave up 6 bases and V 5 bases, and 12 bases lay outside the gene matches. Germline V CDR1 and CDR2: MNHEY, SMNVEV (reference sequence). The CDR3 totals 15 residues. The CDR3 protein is CASSLDWGQTNGYTF. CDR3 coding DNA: TGTGCCAGCAGTCTGGACTGGGGACAGACCAATGGCTACACCTTC.

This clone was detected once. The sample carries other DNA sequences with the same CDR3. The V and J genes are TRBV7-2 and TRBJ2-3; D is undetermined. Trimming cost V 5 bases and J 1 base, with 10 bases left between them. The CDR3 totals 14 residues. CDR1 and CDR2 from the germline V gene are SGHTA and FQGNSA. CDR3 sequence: CASSPGQGTDTQYF. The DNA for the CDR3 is TGTGCCAGCAGCCCCGGCCAAGGCACAGATACGCAGTATTTT. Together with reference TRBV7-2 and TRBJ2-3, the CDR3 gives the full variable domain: GAGVSQSPSNKVTEKGKDVELRCDPISGHTALYWYRQSLGQGLEFLIYFQGNSAPDKSGLPSDRFSAERTGGSVSTLTIQRTQQEDSAVYLCASSPGQGTDTQYFGPGTRLTVL.

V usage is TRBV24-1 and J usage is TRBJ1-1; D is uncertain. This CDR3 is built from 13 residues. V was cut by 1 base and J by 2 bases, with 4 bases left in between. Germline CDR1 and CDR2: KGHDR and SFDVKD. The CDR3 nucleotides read TGTGCCACCAGTGATTTCCGCAACACTGAAGCTTTCTTT. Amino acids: CATSDFRNTEAFF.

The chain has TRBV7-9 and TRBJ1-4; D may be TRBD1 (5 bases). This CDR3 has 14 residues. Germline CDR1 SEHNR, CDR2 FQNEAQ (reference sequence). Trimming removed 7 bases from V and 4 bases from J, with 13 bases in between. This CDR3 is CASTDSGFNEKLFF. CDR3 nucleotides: TGTGCCAGCACCGACAGCGGCTTTAATGAAAAACTGTTTTTT.

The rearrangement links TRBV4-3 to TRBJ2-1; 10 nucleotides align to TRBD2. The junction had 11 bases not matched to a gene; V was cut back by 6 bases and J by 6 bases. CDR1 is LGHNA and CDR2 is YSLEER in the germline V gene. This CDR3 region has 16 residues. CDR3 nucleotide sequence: TGCGCCAGCAGTAGCGGGAGGTCCCCCGGGGGCAATGAGCAGTTCTTC. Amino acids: CASSSGRSPGGNEQFF.

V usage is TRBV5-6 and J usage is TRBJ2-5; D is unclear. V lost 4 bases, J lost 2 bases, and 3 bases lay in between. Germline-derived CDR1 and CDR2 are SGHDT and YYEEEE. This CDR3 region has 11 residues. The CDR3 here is CASSLQETQYF. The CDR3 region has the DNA TGTGCCAGCAGCCTTCAAGAGACCCAGTACTTC.

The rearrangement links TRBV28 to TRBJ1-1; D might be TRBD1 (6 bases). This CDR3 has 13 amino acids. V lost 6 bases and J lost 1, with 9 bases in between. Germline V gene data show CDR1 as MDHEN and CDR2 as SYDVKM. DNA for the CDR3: TGTGCCAGCAGGGCGGGACAGAACACTGAAGCTTTCTTT. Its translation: CASRAGQNTEAFF.

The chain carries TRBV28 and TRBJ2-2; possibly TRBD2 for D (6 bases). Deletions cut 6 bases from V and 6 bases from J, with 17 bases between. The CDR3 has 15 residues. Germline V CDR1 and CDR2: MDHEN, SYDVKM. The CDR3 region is CASRGGALGAGELFF. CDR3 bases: TGTGCCAGCAGGGGGGGAGCGCTTGGGGCCGGGGAGCTGTTTTTT. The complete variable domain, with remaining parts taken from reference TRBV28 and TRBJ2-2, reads DVKVTQSSRYLVKRTGEKVFLECVQDMDHENMFWYRQDPGLGLRLIYFSYDVKMKEKGDIPEGYSVSREKKERFSLILESASTNQTSMYLCASRGGALGAGELFFGEGSRLTVL.

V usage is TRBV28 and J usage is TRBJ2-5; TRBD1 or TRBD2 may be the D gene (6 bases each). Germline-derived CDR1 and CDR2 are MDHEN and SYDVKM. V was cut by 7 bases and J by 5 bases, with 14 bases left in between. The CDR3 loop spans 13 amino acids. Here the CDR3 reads CASTRGGPETQYF. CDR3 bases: TGTGCCAGCACTCGTGGGGGGCCCGAGACCCAGTACTTC.

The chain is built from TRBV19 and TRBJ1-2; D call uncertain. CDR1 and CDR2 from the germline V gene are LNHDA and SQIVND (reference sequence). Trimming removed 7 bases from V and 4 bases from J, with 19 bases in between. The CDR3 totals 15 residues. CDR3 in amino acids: CASIPGLTPGYGYTF. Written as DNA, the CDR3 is TGTGCCAGTATTCCGGGCCTCACCCCCGGCTATGGCTACACCTTC. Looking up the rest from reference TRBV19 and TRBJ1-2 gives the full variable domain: DGGITQSPKYLFRKEGQNVTLSCEQNLNHDAMYWYRQDPGQGLRLIYYSQIVNDFQKGDIAEGYSVSREKKESFPLTVTSAQKNPTAFYLCASIPGLTPGYGYTFGSGTRLTVV.

CDR3 in DNA: TGCAGTGCTACAGGGGGGAACATTCAGTACTTC. Translated: CSATGGNIQYF. This chain uses TRBV20-1 with TRBJ2-4; tentative D call: TRBD1 (7 bases). The CDR3 extends over 11 amino acids. Germline CDR1 and CDR2: DFQATT and SNEGSKA (reference sequence). Between the trimmed V and J ends, which lost 4 bases and 7 bases, there was a span of 8 bases.

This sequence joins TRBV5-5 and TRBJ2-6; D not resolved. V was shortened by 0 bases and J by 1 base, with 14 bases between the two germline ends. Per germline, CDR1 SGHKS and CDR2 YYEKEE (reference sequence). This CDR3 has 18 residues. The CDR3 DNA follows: TGTGCCAGCAGCTTGGTTCCGGATGGTGGGTCTGGGGCCAACGTCCTGACTTTC. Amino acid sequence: CASSLVPDGGSGANVLTF. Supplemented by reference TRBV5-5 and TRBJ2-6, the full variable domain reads DAGVTQSPTHLIKTRGQQVTLRCSPISGHKSVSWYQQVLGQGPQFIFQYYEKEERGRGNFPDRFSARQFPNYSSELNVNALLLGDSALYLCASSLVPDGGSGANVLTFGAGSRLTVL.

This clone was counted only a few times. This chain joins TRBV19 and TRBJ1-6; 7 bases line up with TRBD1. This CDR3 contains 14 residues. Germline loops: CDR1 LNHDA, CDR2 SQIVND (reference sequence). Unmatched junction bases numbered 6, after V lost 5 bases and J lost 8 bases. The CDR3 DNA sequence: TGTGCCAGTAGTCAGGGGGTCGGGGATTCACCCCTCCACTTT. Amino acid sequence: CASSQGVGDSPLHF.

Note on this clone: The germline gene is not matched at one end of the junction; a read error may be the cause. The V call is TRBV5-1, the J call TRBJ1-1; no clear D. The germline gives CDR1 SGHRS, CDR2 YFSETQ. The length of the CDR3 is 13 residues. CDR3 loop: CASTLTPWAEAFF. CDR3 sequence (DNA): TGCGCCAGCACCTTGACTCCTTGGGCTGAAGCTTTCTTT. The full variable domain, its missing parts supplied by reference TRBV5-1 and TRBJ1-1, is KAGVTQTPRYLIKTRGQQVTLSCSPISGHRSVSWYQQTPGQGLQFLFEYFSETQRNKGNFPGRFSGRQFSNSRSEMNVSTLELGDSALYLCASTLTPWAEAFFGQGTRLTVV.

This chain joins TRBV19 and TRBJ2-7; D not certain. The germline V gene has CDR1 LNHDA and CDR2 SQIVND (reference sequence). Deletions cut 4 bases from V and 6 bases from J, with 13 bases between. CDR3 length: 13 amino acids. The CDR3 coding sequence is TGTGCCAGTAGTACCAATGGACCGAGCGAGCAGTACTTC. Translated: CASSTNGPSEQYF. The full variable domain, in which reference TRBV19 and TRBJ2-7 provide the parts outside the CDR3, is DGGITQSPKYLFRKEGQNVTLSCEQNLNHDAMYWYRQDPGQGLRLIYYSQIVNDFQKGDIAEGYSVSREKKESFPLTVTSAQKNPTAFYLCASSTNGPSEQYFGPGTRLTVT.

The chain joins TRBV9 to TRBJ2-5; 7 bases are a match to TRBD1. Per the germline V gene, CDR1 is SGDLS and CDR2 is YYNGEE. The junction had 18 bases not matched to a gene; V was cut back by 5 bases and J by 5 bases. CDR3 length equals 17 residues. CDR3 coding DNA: TGTGCCAGCAGGCCGACAGGGAGTATAGAGGGCCGGGAGACCCAGTACTTC. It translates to CASRPTGSIEGRETQYF. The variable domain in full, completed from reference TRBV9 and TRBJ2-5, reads DSGVTQTPKHLITATGQRVTLRCSPRSGDLSVYWYQQSLDQGLQFLIQYYNGEERAKGNILERFSAQQFPDLHSELNLSSLELGDSALYFCASRPTGSIEGRETQYFGPGTRLLVL.

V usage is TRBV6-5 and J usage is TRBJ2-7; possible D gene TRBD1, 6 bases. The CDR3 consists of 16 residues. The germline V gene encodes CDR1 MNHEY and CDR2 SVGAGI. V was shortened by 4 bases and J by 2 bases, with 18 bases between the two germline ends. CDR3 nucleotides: TGTGCCAGCAGTTGGGTGTCAGGGGTTGGGACCTACGAGCAGTACTTC. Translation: CASSWVSGVGTYEQYF.

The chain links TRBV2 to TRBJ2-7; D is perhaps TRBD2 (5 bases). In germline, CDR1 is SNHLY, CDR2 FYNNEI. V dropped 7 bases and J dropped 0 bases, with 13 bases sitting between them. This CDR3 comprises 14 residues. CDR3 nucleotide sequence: TGTGCCAGCACCGTAGGAGGCCACTCCTACGAGCAGTACTTC. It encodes CASTVGGHSYEQYF.

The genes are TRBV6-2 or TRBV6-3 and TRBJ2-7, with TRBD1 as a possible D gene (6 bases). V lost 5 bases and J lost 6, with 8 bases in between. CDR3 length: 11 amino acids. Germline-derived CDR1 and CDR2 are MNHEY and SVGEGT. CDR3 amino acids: CASSLGGEQYF. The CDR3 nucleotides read TGTGCCAGCAGTCTAGGGGGCGAGCAGTACTTC.